Listed here are 23 T cell receptor beta chains from one sample, sequenced in a study of T cells after yellow fever vaccination. MiXCR, applied by TCRdb to the 5' RACE reads, yields one record per CDR3 protein. Among 500,000 to 650,000 distinct CDR3 sequences listed, roughly an eighth were seen once. Sample: PBMCs, taken on the day of the yellow fever booster vaccination. The receptors stem from a man aged 30 to 39 who received the YFV17D yellow fever vaccine.

This clonotype was found many times. The J gene is TRBJ2-1, the V gene TRBV18; D possibly corresponds to TRBD2 (5 bases). This CDR3 contains 13 residues. Germline V gene lookup returns CDR1 KGHSH and CDR2 LQKENI. Trimming took off 3 bases at V and 7 bases at J, with 10 bases between the two ends. The CDR3 DNA follows: TGTGCCAGCTCACCCGAACCGGGAAATGAGCAGTTCTTC. Protein: CASSPEPGNEQFF. Full variable domain (outside the CDR3, taken from reference TRBV18 and TRBJ2-1): NAGVMQNPRHLVRRRGQEARLRCSPMKGHSHVYWYRQLPEEGLKFMVYLQKENIIDESGMPKERFSAEFPKEGPSILRIQQVVRGDSAAYFCASSPEPGNEQFFGPGTRLTVL.

This clonotype was observed a few times. The chain employs TRBV30 and TRBJ2-7, with 8 nucleotides matching TRBD1. V lost 2 bases, J lost 5 bases, and 8 bases stayed unmatched. CDR1 GTSNPN and CDR2 SVGIG come from the germline V gene (reference sequence). The CDR3 has 14 residues. The CDR3 spells CAWSYGQGKHEQYF. CDR3 coding DNA: TGTGCCTGGAGTTATGGACAGGGTAAGCACGAGCAGTACTTC. Using reference TRBV30 and TRBJ2-7 for the parts outside the CDR3, the full variable domain is SQTIHQWPATLVQPVGSPLSLECTVEGTSNPNLYWYRQAAGRGLQLLFYSVGIGQISSEVPQNLSASRPQDRQFILSSKKLLLSDSGFYLCAWSYGQGKHEQYFGPGTRLTVT.

This clonotype was detected only a few times. The chain links TRBV3-1 to TRBJ2-1; 11 bases agree with TRBD2. This CDR3 comprises 16 residues. CDR1 LGHDT and CDR2 YNNKEL come from the germline V gene (reference sequence). The V and J ends lost 3 bases and 6 bases, in that order; junction bases with no gene match: 7. The chain's CDR3 is CASSHTSGRVGNEQFF. For the CDR3, the DNA is TGTGCCAGCAGCCATACTAGCGGGAGAGTAGGCAATGAGCAGTTCTTC.

The sample holds a few counts of this clonotype. The rearrangement joins TRBV12-5 to TRBJ2-1; 9 nucleotides line up with TRBD2. The J segment lost 6 bases and the V segment lost 5 bases, leaving 8 bases of the junction unmatched. This CDR3 is built from 15 residues. Germline V lookup: CDR1 LGHNT, CDR2 FRNRAP. CDR3 sequence: CASGQSGLAFNEQFF. CDR3 sequence (DNA): TGTGCTAGTGGTCAATCGGGACTAGCTTTCAATGAGCAGTTCTTC. The variable domain in full, completed from reference TRBV12-5 and TRBJ2-1, reads DARVTQTPRHKVTEMGQEVTMRCQPILGHNTVFWYRQTMMQGLELLAYFRNRAPLDDSGMPKDRFSAEMPDATLATLKIQPSEPRDSAVYFCASGQSGLAFNEQFFGPGTRLTVL.

This chain connects TRBV28 to TRBJ1-3; no reliable D call. The CDR3 runs 15 residues. V was clipped by 5 bases and J by 4 bases, with 15 bases between them. Germline V lookup: CDR1 MDHEN, CDR2 SYDVKM. The CDR3 bases are TGTGCCAGCAGTCCCCGGCTTATTACCGGAAACACCATATATTTT. Translated, it gives CASSPRLITGNTIYF.

In its sample, this clonotype was seen many times. The V and J genes are TRBV7-2 and TRBJ2-7; maybe TRBD2 (5 bases). The CDR3 consists of 14 residues. CDR1 is SGHTA and CDR2 is FQGNSA in the germline V gene. The V end was cut by 5 bases, the J end by 5 bases, with 16 bases between. This CDR3 is CASSPPRGYNEQYF. Here the CDR3 DNA reads TGTGCCAGCAGCCCACCCCGCGGGTACAACGAGCAGTACTTC.

In this sample, this clonotype turned up a few times. This chain joins TRBV7-3 and TRBJ2-5, with D maybe TRBD2 (5 bases). Germline loops: CDR1 SGHTA, CDR2 FQGTGA. V was shortened by 9 bases and J by 4 bases, with 15 bases between the two germline ends. The CDR3 spans 13 residues. CDR3 protein: CASSDGVGETQYF. The CDR3 nucleotides are TGTGCCAGTAGCGATGGGGTTGGAGAGACCCAGTACTTC.

This clonotype was found a few times. The chain uses TRBV6-4 and TRBJ2-3, with 11 bases lining up with TRBD2. This CDR3 has 15 amino acids. V dropped 0 bases and J dropped 4; count of bases not matched to a gene: 0. CDR1 MRHNA and CDR2 SNTAGT come from the germline V gene. CDR3 sequence reads: CASSDSSGRADTQYF. In DNA, the CDR3 is TGTGCCAGCAGTGACTCTAGCGGGAGGGCAGATACGCAGTATTTT.

This clonotype was detected a few times. The rearrangement joins TRBV20-1 to TRBJ1-2; D not certain. Germline V lookup: CDR1 DFQATT, CDR2 SNEGSKA (reference sequence). This CDR3 has 14 amino acids. Deletions cut 0 bases from V and 7 bases from J, with 15 bases between. The CDR3 spells CSARDLPSRRGYTF. CDR3 sequence (DNA): TGCAGTGCTAGAGATCTTCCCTCGCGGCGTGGCTACACCTTC.

The J gene is TRBJ2-1, the V gene TRBV6-5, with D perhaps TRBD1 (5 bases). The CDR3 consists of 14 residues. CDR1 and CDR2 from the germline V gene are MNHEY and SVGAGI. With 2 bases removed from V and 6 bases from J, the gap between germline ends came to 11 bases. The CDR3 DNA is TGTGCCAGCAGTTACGGTCAGGGCCTCAATGAGCAGTTCTTC. This gives the protein CASSYGQGLNEQFF.

This clonotype was observed a few times. The chain is built from TRBV12-3 or TRBV12-4 and TRBJ2-1; 16 bases align to TRBD2. Trimming at V came to 3 bases and at J to 3 bases, leaving 14 bases not matched to a gene. This CDR3 region has 21 residues. The CDR3 spells CASSFRPGTSGRANGYNEQFF. In DNA form, the CDR3 reads TGTGCCAGCAGTTTTCGACCTGGGACTAGCGGGAGGGCCAATGGCTACAATGAGCAGTTCTTC.

This clonotype has just a few counts. This rearrangement joins TRBV5-4 to TRBJ2-2, with D unclear. CDR1 SGHNT and CDR2 YYREEE come from the germline V gene (reference sequence). This CDR3 spans 15 amino acids. V was clipped by 0 bases and J by 0 bases, with 6 bases between them. This CDR3 reads CASSLGSSNTGELFF. CDR3 nucleotide sequence: TGTGCCAGCAGCTTGGGCAGCTCGAACACCGGGGAGCTGTTTTTT.

The V gene is TRBV20-1, the J gene TRBJ2-5; D is undetermined. CDR1 and CDR2 (germline): DFQATT, SNEGSKA (reference sequence). The CDR3 extends over 14 amino acids. V was shortened by 2 bases and J by 5 bases, with 15 bases between the two germline ends. The CDR3 reads CSARSSQSDETQYF. The DNA of the CDR3 is TGCAGTGCTAGAAGCTCACAAAGCGACGAGACCCAGTACTTC.

The V and J genes are TRBV4-3 and TRBJ2-3, with 7 bases fitting TRBD2. With 6 bases clipped from V and 2 bases from J, the junction kept 11 bases outside the gene matches. Germline assignment: CDR1 LGHNA and CDR2 YSLEER. There are 16 residues in the CDR3. CDR3 residues: CASRSGAGAYTDTQYF. CDR3 DNA: TGCGCCAGCAGAAGTGGGGCGGGAGCCTACACAGATACGCAGTATTTT.

This rearrangement joins TRBV18 to TRBJ2-7, with 12 nucleotides matching TRBD1. The CDR3 loop spans 16 amino acids. Trimming at V came to 4 bases and at J to 7 bases, leaving 11 bases not matched to a gene. CDR1 is KGHSH, CDR2 LQKENI, per germline. The CDR3: CASSLWPGQGAEEQYF. The CDR3 nucleotides are TGTGCCAGCTCACTCTGGCCGGGACAGGGGGCGGAAGAGCAGTACTTC.

This clonotype was observed a handful of times. This chain links TRBV7-2 with TRBJ1-5; D gene unclear. Germline V gives CDR1 SGHTA, CDR2 FQGNSA. The V and J ends lost 5 bases and 9 bases respectively, with 17 bases between them. The CDR3 is 14 residues long. CDR3: CASSPGADYRPQHF. The CDR3 DNA reads TGTGCCAGCAGCCCAGGTGCCGACTACCGGCCCCAGCATTTT.

This chain links TRBV7-2 with TRBJ2-1; 7 positions match TRBD1. J gave up 3 bases and V 5 bases, and 7 bases lay outside the gene matches. Per germline, CDR1 SGHTA and CDR2 FQGNSA. This CDR3 is 15 amino acids long. The CDR3 spells CASSRDRVSYNEQFF. In DNA, the CDR3 is TGTGCCAGCAGCCGAGACAGGGTCAGCTACAATGAGCAGTTCTTC. Filled out from reference TRBV7-2 and TRBJ2-1, the complete variable domain reads GAGVSQSPSNKVTEKGKDVELRCDPISGHTALYWYRQSLGQGLEFLIYFQGNSAPDKSGLPSDRFSAERTGGSVSTLTIQRTQQEDSAVYLCASSRDRVSYNEQFFGPGTRLTVL.

This chain connects TRBV18 to TRBJ2-7; D unresolved. Germline CDR1 and CDR2: KGHSH and LQKENI. The CDR3 length is 14 residues. Trimming stripped 2 bases from V and 2 bases from J, with 10 bases between. This chain's CDR3 is CASSPETPPYEQYF. In nucleotides, the CDR3 is TGTGCCAGCTCACCAGAGACCCCCCCCTACGAGCAGTACTTC.

This clonotype turned up a few times. The V and J genes are TRBV20-1 and TRBJ1-2, with D hard to call. V was trimmed by 8 bases and J by 7 bases, leaving 11 bases between them. This CDR3 region has 10 residues. The germline CDR1 and CDR2 sequences are DFQATT and SNEGSKA (reference sequence). CDR3: CSTVGGGYTF. The CDR3 DNA reads as TGCAGTACGGTGGGCGGTGGCTACACCTTC.

V usage is TRBV20-1 and J usage is TRBJ2-5; D not certain. CDR1 and CDR2 (germline): DFQATT, SNEGSKA (reference sequence). Trimming took 5 bases from V and 2 from J, leaving 15 bases between them. The CDR3 contains 14 residues. CDR3 sequence (DNA): TGCAGTGCTTTCGGACGCTTACGTCAAGAGACCCAGTACTTC. As protein: CSAFGRLRQETQYF.

This sequence joins TRBV18 and TRBJ2-2; D is ambiguous. The germline V gene encodes CDR1 KGHSH and CDR2 LQKENI. V dropped 3 bases and J dropped 4 bases, with 9 bases sitting between them. The CDR3 is made up of 14 amino acids. The CDR3 bases are TGTGCCAGCTCACCCAACTCGGGCACCGGGGAGCTGTTTTTT. It codes for CASSPNSGTGELFF.

The chain joins TRBV20-1 to TRBJ2-3; a possible D gene is TRBD2 (5 bases). This CDR3 contains 17 residues. Germline CDR1 reads DFQATT; CDR2 reads SNEGSKA (reference sequence). CDR3 loop: CPNGIATPKAYTDTQYF. The DNA for the CDR3 is TGCCCAAACGGGATAGCAACTCCCAAGGCCTACACAGATACGCAGTATTTT.

In this sample, this clonotype turned up a few times. The chain uses TRBV3-1 and TRBJ2-7; 10 bases are shared with TRBD2. CDR3 length: 14 residues. V gave up 0 bases and J gave up 7 bases; unmatched junction bases: 3. CDR1 LGHDT and CDR2 YNNKEL come from the germline V gene (reference sequence). CDR3 sequence: CASSQDPSGREQYF. In DNA form, the CDR3 reads TGTGCCAGCAGCCAAGATCCTAGCGGGAGAGAGCAGTACTTC.